The 16 T cell receptor beta chains given below trace back to one sample, sequenced in a study of T-cell memory formation after mild COVID-19. TCRdb passed the 5' RACE reads through MiXCR, listing each CDR3 protein once. This table holds about 50,000 distinct CDR3 sequences, approximately 12% found once. The sequenced material came from PBMCs or a T cell subset sorted from them (not recorded which). Source of these receptors: a man younger than 30 who had mild COVID-19 (a few samples of this study predate the infection). Cell type and time point are not known.

This chain connects TRBV10-3 to TRBJ2-1; 9 nucleotides match TRBD1. Germline CDR1 ENHRY, CDR2 SYGVKD. V lost 5 bases, J lost 8 bases, and 4 bases stayed unmatched. The CDR3 length is 13 residues. CDR3 sequence reads: CAISRTGEDEQFF. DNA of the CDR3: TGTGCCATCAGTCGGACAGGGGAGGATGAGCAGTTCTTC.

A few counts support this clonotype. The chain recombines TRBV7-2 with TRBJ2-3, with D uncertain. The CDR3 covers 16 residues. Looked up from germline, CDR1 is SGHTA and CDR2 is FQGNSA. With 5 bases removed from V and 3 bases from J, the gap between germline ends came to 18 bases. The DNA for the CDR3 is TGTGCCAGCAGCCCCGGTACTACATATCCGACAGATACGCAGTATTTT. Its translation: CASSPGTTYPTDTQYF.

This clonotype has ten or more counts. V usage is TRBV7-2 and J usage is TRBJ2-7, with D perhaps given as TRBD1 or TRBD2 (5 bases each). The germline CDR1 and CDR2 sequences are SGHTA and FQGNSA. V dropped 5 bases and J dropped 6 bases, with 20 bases sitting between them. The CDR3 runs 15 residues. For the CDR3, the DNA is TGTGCCAGCAGCCATGACCAGGGATGGGCGGGCGAGCAGTACTTC. This translates into CASSHDQGWAGEQYF. Supplemented by reference TRBV7-2 and TRBJ2-7, the full variable domain reads GAGVSQSPSNKVTEKGKDVELRCDPISGHTALYWYRQSLGQGLEFLIYFQGNSAPDKSGLPSDRFSAERTGGSVSTLTIQRTQQEDSAVYLCASSHDQGWAGEQYFGPGTRLTVT.

This clonotype was observed at least ten times. The rearrangement uses TRBV7-8 and TRBJ2-5, with TRBD1 matching over 7 bases. Germline CDR1 reads SGHVS; CDR2 reads FQNEAQ. The junction had 9 bases not matched to a gene; V was cut back by 7 bases and J by 1 base. The CDR3 has 15 amino acids. In DNA, the CDR3 is TGTGCCAGCACCAACACACAGGGGTCCCAAGAGACCCAGTACTTC. As protein: CASTNTQGSQETQYF.

The chain combines TRBV19 with TRBJ1-1, with D uncertain. The germline V gene encodes CDR1 LNHDA and CDR2 SQIVND (reference sequence). The CDR3 sequence is 15 residues long. V was trimmed by 6 bases and J by 5 bases, leaving 19 bases between them. The CDR3 reads CASSVEGWSGTEAFF. In DNA, the CDR3 is TGTGCCAGTAGCGTGGAGGGATGGTCGGGTACTGAAGCTTTCTTT.

The rearrangement links TRBV5-5 to TRBJ1-4; the D gene is possibly TRBD1 (5 bases). The ends were cut back, 5 bases at V and 5 bases at J, with 13 bases in the middle. The CDR3 is made up of 14 amino acids. CDR1 and CDR2 (germline): SGHKS, YYEKEE (reference sequence). The CDR3 here is CASSAGRQNEKLFF. DNA of the CDR3: TGTGCCAGCAGTGCAGGGAGGCAGAATGAAAAACTGTTTTTT.

This clonotype was seen only a few times. The V gene is TRBV7-6, the J gene TRBJ1-1; D not certain. Germline lookup yields CDR1 SGHVS and CDR2 FNYEAQ. The CDR3 runs 14 residues. Trimming cost V 5 bases and J 4 bases, with 14 bases left between them. The CDR3, as DNA: TGTGCCAGCAGCCGAGGAAGTTTTGGCACTGAAGCTTTCTTT. It specifies CASSRGSFGTEAFF.

This clonotype was recorded many times. This chain connects TRBV6-5 to TRBJ2-1, with D tentatively TRBD1 (5 bases). V dropped 6 bases and J dropped 8 bases, with 14 bases sitting between them. The CDR3 spans 13 residues. Germline V CDR1 and CDR2: MNHEY, SVGAGI. As DNA, the CDR3 is TGTGCCAGCAGCCCCCAGGGTAGCCATGAGCAGTTCTTC. This sequence encodes CASSPQGSHEQFF.

The sample holds a few counts of this clonotype. The chain recombines TRBV3-1 with TRBJ2-5; TRBD2 matches at 13 bases. The CDR3 totals 15 residues. V was pared by 4 bases and J by 2 bases, with 1 base of the junction left unmatched. CDR1 is LGHDT, CDR2 YNNKEL, per germline (reference sequence). Written as DNA, the CDR3 is TGTGCCAGCAGCCTGGGACTAGCGGGGCAAGAGACCCAGTACTTC. This translates into CASSLGLAGQETQYF.

V and J are TRBV12-3 or TRBV12-4 and TRBJ1-1; D is possibly TRBD1 (5 bases). The V end was cut by 10 bases, the J end by 11 bases, with 17 bases between. The CDR3 extends over 11 amino acids. The CDR3 coding sequence is TGTGCCACCTCCGGGGGGGTGAGTGCTTTCTTT. Protein product: CATSGGVSAFF.

This clonotype was counted only a few times. The V and J genes are TRBV5-1 and TRBJ2-3; D not certain. CDR1 is SGHRS, CDR2 YFSETQ, per germline. V was shortened by 0 bases and J by 6 bases, with 8 bases between the two germline ends. The CDR3 spans 13 residues. The CDR3 reads CASSLGDKDTQYF. In DNA, the CDR3 is TGCGCCAGCAGCTTGGGAGATAAGGATACGCAGTATTTT.

This clonotype was counted at least ten times. This chain joins TRBV20-1 and TRBJ2-7; D is unclear. Germline lookup yields CDR1 DFQATT and CDR2 SNEGSKA (reference sequence). CDR3 length equals 13 residues. Trimming took 0 bases from V and 3 from J, leaving 9 bases between them. CDR3 DNA: TGCAGTGCTAGAGATGAAACCGACTACGAGCAGTACTTC. Its protein product is CSARDETDYEQYF.

This clonotype was recorded a few times. This chain uses TRBV18 with TRBJ2-7; 8 positions agree with TRBD2. V lost 4 bases, J lost 5 bases, and 7 bases stayed unmatched. The germline V gene encodes CDR1 KGHSH and CDR2 LQKENI. The CDR3 has 14 residues. CDR3 sequence reads: CASSLLAGINEQYF. DNA for the CDR3: TGTGCCAGCTCACTCTTAGCGGGGATCAACGAGCAGTACTTC.

This clonotype was detected ten times or more. The chain couples TRBV5-1 to TRBJ2-7, with unresolved D. Trimming took 0 bases from V and 5 from J, leaving 18 bases between them. The length of the CDR3 is 16 residues. The germline V gene encodes CDR1 SGHRS and CDR2 YFSETQ. This CDR3 is CASSLALARPPDEQYF. CDR3 coding DNA: TGCGCCAGCAGCTTGGCCCTTGCTAGACCCCCGGACGAGCAGTACTTC.

This chain joins TRBV20-1 and TRBJ1-5, with D possibly TRBD1 on 6 matching bases. The ends were cut back, 2 bases at V and 7 bases at J, with 9 bases in the middle. The CDR3 is 12 amino acids. Looked up from germline, CDR1 is DFQATT and CDR2 is SNEGSKA (reference sequence). The CDR3: CSARKGGQPQHF. Written as DNA, the CDR3 is TGCAGTGCTAGAAAGGGGGGGCAGCCCCAGCATTTT.

This chain joins TRBV12-3 or TRBV12-4 and TRBJ1-2, with D hard to call. V was cut by 6 bases and J by 7 bases, with 9 bases left in between. This CDR3 has 11 amino acids. DNA of the CDR3: TGTGCCAGCAGCCTCGGCCTTGGCTACACCTTC. Protein product: CASSLGLGYTF.